This TCR beta chain was identified during a study of CXCR3-negative and CXCR3-positive naive CD8 T cells. Study conclusions and caveats: TRBV-TRBJ usage was similar across naive CXCR3 subsets but distinct in memory cells.

The TRB libraries of cDNA were built by UMI-labeled 5' RACE. TCRdb re-called the 5' RACE reads, yielding one record per CDR3 amino acid sequence without DNA. The table gives tens of thousands of distinct CDR3 sequences; the top ten clones make up roughly 4% of it. With regard to this clonotype: Antigen: not known.

Germline assignment: CDR1 SEHNR and CDR2 FQNEAQ (reference sequence). The CDR3 extends over 15 amino acids. The source is a human donor in good health. Some clones in this sample may be carry-over from other donors' samples. Sequenced: naive CXCR3- CD8+ T cells from blood. Subset of the sample: CD45RO-CCR7+CD27+CD95- naive CD8+ T cells lacking CXCR3 (TNR3-). This chain joins TRBV7-9 and TRBJ2-1; lacking DNA, the TRBD2 call made by TCRdb goes unchecked. The CDR3 sequence: CASSWGTSGSNEQFF. Full variable domain (remainder filled in from reference TRBV7-9 and TRBJ2-1): DTGVSQNPRHKITKRGQNVTFRCDPISEHNRLYWYRQTLGQGPEFLTYFQNEAQLEKSRLLSDRFSAERPKGSFSTLEIQRTEQGDSAMYLCASSWGTSGSNEQFFGPGTRLTVL.